The present entry profiles one T cell receptor beta chain with its context. Trimming stripped 4 bases from V and 9 bases from J, with 19 bases between. The CDR3 extends over 15 amino acids. Germline CDR1 is LGHNA and CDR2 is YSLEER. The record originates from a study of CD8+ T cells in alopecia areata. As to treatment: oral pan-JAK inhibitor, 5-10 mg twice daily. In each case, RNA was isolated and then reverse transcribed into cDNA as the sequencing template. Clones were read by immunoSEQ multiplex PCR, and TCRdb kept only the in-frame ones, dropping some. The sample holds a few hundred thousand clones, approximately 67% seen once.

This specimen consisted of CD4+ T cells sorted from blood, obtained between weeks 44 and 45, from a patient treated with tofacitinib. The clonotype was recovered from a human donor with alopecia areata. V and J are TRBV4-3 and TRBJ2-1; tentatively, D is TRBD2 (6 bases). The CDR3 sequence: CASSPLMGGFGEQFF. The CDR3 coding sequence is TGCGCCAGCAGCCCTCTTATGGGGGGTTTCGGTGAGCAGTTCTTC.